The T cell receptor (beta chain) under discussion was sequenced for a study of vaccination and CD4 T cells after COVID-19. The CDR3 has 15 amino acids. V lost 5 bases, J lost 4 bases, and 8 bases stayed unmatched. Germline V lookup: CDR1 SGHVS, CDR2 FQNEAQ. Treatment reported: approximately nine-day PBMC culture with coronavirus spike peptide pools or control peptides (ViraFEST assay). Cultured CD4+ T cell DNA underwent sequencing with the Oncomine TCR Beta short-read assay. Genomic DNA was isolated from cultured CD4+ T cells. TCRdb redid the calling of the PCR reads with MiXCR, one entry per CDR3 protein. The table lists more than 12,000 distinct CDR3 sequences, 40% to 60% of them singletons. This clonotype was seen only a few times. Its target is not known.

The clonotype comes from a human donor who had recovered from COVID-19. The rearrangement joins TRBV7-8 to TRBJ1-3; 7 nucleotides agree with TRBD1. The sequencing input was CD4+ T cells from blood, cultured in vitro. In DNA, the CDR3 is TGTGCCAGCAGCCCTGACAGGGTGCGCGGAAACACCATATATTTT. This gives the protein CASSPDRVRGNTIYF.